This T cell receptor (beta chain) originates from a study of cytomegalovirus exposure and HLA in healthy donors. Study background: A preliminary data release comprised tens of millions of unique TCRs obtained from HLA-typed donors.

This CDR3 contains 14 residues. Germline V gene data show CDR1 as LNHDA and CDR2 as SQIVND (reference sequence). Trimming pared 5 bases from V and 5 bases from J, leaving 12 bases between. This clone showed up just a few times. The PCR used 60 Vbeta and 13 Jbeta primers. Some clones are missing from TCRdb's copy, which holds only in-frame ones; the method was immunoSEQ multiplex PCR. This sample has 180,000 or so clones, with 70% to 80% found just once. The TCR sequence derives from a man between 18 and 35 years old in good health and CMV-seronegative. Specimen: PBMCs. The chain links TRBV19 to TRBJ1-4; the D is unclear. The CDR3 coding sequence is TGTGCCAGTAGTCCCGCCACCAGAAATGAAAAACTGTTTTTT. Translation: CASSPATRNEKLFF.